The 28 T cell receptor beta chains presented below share a single source sample, sequenced in a study of blood T cells in healthy people across ages. A second PCR of 7 to 11 cycles used a sample-barcoded 5' primer and a J-beta primer mix. TCRdb fed the 5' RACE reads into MiXCR, producing one record per CDR3 protein. In the table there are more than 1,400,000 distinct CDR3 sequences, about 43% of which are singletons. Sequenced: blood. The receptors come from a woman in her late teens or twenties in good health.

The rearrangement links TRBV27 to TRBJ2-1, with 8 bases matching TRBD2. V gave up 4 bases and J gave up 7 bases; unmatched junction bases: 12. There are 16 residues in the CDR3. Per the germline V gene, CDR1 is MNHEY and CDR2 is SMNVEV (reference sequence). This chain's CDR3 is CASSSYAPTSVNEQFF. In nucleotides, the CDR3 is TGTGCCAGCAGTTCCTACGCCCCGACTAGCGTGAATGAGCAGTTCTTC.

The rearrangement joins TRBV30 to TRBJ2-2, with a tentative D call TRBD1 (6 bases). This CDR3 spans 12 amino acids. The V end was cut by 4 bases, the J end by 6 bases, with 9 bases between. Germline CDR1 GTSNPN, CDR2 SVGIG (reference sequence). CDR3: CAWTGDSGELFF. In DNA form, the CDR3 reads TGTGCCTGGACAGGGGATTCCGGGGAGCTGTTTTTT.

This clonotype was seen a handful of times. This chain uses TRBV15 with TRBJ2-1; the match to TRBD2 covers 10 bases. This CDR3 is 16 amino acids long. Germline CDR1 is LNHNV and CDR2 is YYDKDF (reference sequence). The trim removed 0 bases at V and 9 bases at J, leaving 8 bases unmatched. CDR3 in amino acids: CATSRDGASGSGEQFF. Here the CDR3 DNA reads TGTGCCACCAGCAGAGATGGGGCTAGCGGGAGTGGTGAGCAGTTCTTC.

This clonotype was seen a few times. The chain is built from TRBV6-5 and TRBJ2-1, with D possibly being TRBD2 (6 bases). The CDR3 has 16 residues. Germline V gene sequence: CDR1 MNHEY, CDR2 SVGAGI. V shed 2 bases and J shed 0 bases, with 11 bases lying between them. CDR3 nucleotides: TGTGCCAGCAGTTACCTCCCCGGGAGCTCCTACAATGAGCAGTTCTTC. Protein: CASSYLPGSSYNEQFF.

The genes are TRBV6-1 and TRBJ2-2; D ambiguous. This CDR3 comprises 15 residues. The germline V and J ends were trimmed by 3 bases and 0 bases, with 8 bases remaining between them. The germline V gene has CDR1 MNHNS and CDR2 SASEGT. The CDR3 DNA sequence: TGTGCCAGCAGTGACGGCGCGGCGAACACCGGGGAGCTGTTTTTT. This translates into CASSDGAANTGELFF.

As regards this clonotype: The junction differs from germline at one of its ends, possibly a read error. This chain joins TRBV7-9 and TRBJ2-1, with no clear D. The J call is doubtful: the DNA matches TRBJ2-7 better. CDR1 and CDR2 (germline): SEHNR, FQNEAQ (reference sequence). The CDR3 length is 15 residues. CDR3 sequence: CASSPPSETSSEQYF. DNA for the CDR3: TGTGCCAGCAGCCCCCCGTCAGAAACCTCCTCCGAGCAGTACTTC.

The chain is built from TRBV19 and TRBJ2-4; TRBD2 matches 8 bases. With the DNA end fitting TRBJ2-7 better, the J assignment may be wrong. The CDR3 length is 14 residues. Germline V gene data show CDR1 as LNHDA and CDR2 as SQIVND (reference sequence). CDR3 loop: CASSGRSGGYEQYF. CDR3 nucleotides: TGTGCCAGTAGTGGGCGGAGCGGGGGTTACGAGCAGTACTTC.

The CDR3 reads CASSFLGTPRGAYEQYF. The CDR3 DNA is TGTGCCAGCAGCTTTCTCGGGACACCTCGCGGGGCCTACGAGCAGTACTTC. The chain uses TRBV7-2 and TRBJ2-7, with D perhaps given as TRBD1 or TRBD2 (6 bases each). The germline gives CDR1 SGHTA, CDR2 FQGNSA. CDR3 length: 17 residues. Trimming took 3 bases from V and 2 from J, leaving 20 bases between them.

This chain connects TRBV2 to TRBJ1-4; possible D gene TRBD1, 5 bases. Germline V gene sequence: CDR1 SNHLY, CDR2 FYNNEI. There are 15 residues in the CDR3. V lost 7 bases to trimming and J lost 4 bases, with 16 bases between them. The CDR3 sequence: CASTSGQALNEKLFF. CDR3 bases: TGTGCCAGCACCTCAGGGCAGGCCCTTAATGAAAAACTGTTTTTT.

The chain is built from TRBV12-3 or TRBV12-4 and TRBJ1-4; 7 nucleotides agree with TRBD1. After removal of 10 bases from V and 3 bases from J, the junction contained 8 bases not matched to a gene. The CDR3 loop spans 14 amino acids. This CDR3 reads CATQGVKANEKLFF. As DNA, the CDR3 is TGTGCCACCCAGGGGGTGAAAGCTAATGAAAAACTGTTTTTT.

The V gene is TRBV2, the J gene TRBJ2-7; 7 nucleotides line up with TRBD1. V dropped 4 bases and J dropped 7; count of bases not matched to a gene: 13. The CDR3 is made up of 15 amino acids. The V gene's germline CDR1 is SNHLY and CDR2 FYNNEI. CDR3 sequence reads: CASSVQGVGYNEQYF. The CDR3 DNA is TGTGCCAGCAGTGTTCAGGGGGTGGGTTACAATGAGCAGTACTTC.

This rearrangement joins TRBV5-5 to TRBJ2-1, with D uncertain. CDR3 length equals 14 residues. The germline V and J ends were trimmed by 4 bases and 5 bases, with 13 bases remaining between them. From germline, CDR1 is SGHKS and CDR2 YYEKEE (reference sequence). CDR3 nucleotides: TGTGCCAGCAGCGTGGCCAGCGATCACAATGAGCAGTTCTTC. Its protein is CASSVASDHNEQFF.

The gene calls are TRBV6-5 and TRBJ2-1, with a tentative D call TRBD1 (6 bases). The V and J ends lost 0 bases and 2 bases respectively, with 11 bases between them. This CDR3 is built from 16 residues. Germline V CDR1 and CDR2: MNHEY, SVGAGI. CDR3 residues: CASSYSMGAPYNEQFF. The DNA for the CDR3 is TGTGCCAGCAGTTACTCGATGGGGGCTCCCTACAATGAGCAGTTCTTC.

This sequence joins TRBV30 and TRBJ2-1; D is ambiguous. V was pared by 3 bases and J by 1 base, with 16 bases between. This CDR3 contains 16 residues. Germline V gene sequence: CDR1 GTSNPN, CDR2 SVGIG (reference sequence). The CDR3 reads CAWSEPSGESYNEQFF. The CDR3 region has the DNA TGTGCCTGGAGCGAACCGAGTGGTGAGTCCTACAATGAGCAGTTCTTC.

This clonotype was seen a handful of times. V and J are TRBV7-9 and TRBJ2-1; 8 bases agree with TRBD2. CDR1 and CDR2 from the germline V gene are SEHNR and FQNEAQ (reference sequence). This CDR3 is built from 15 residues. The V and J ends lost 7 bases and 8 bases, in that order; junction bases with no gene match: 13. The DNA of the CDR3 is TGTGCCAGCACCCCGCCCCTAGCGGGTAGGGATGAGCAGTTCTTC. It is translated as CASTPPLAGRDEQFF.

This clonotype has just a few counts. This chain's CDR3 is CSAAGTSGINEQFF. The CDR3 DNA follows: TGCAGTGCGGCCGGGACTAGCGGGATAAATGAGCAGTTCTTC. The V gene is TRBV20-1, the J gene TRBJ2-1; TRBD2 aligns across 13 bases. The CDR3 is made up of 14 amino acids. The V segment lost 6 bases and the J segment 7 bases; nucleotides outside the gene matches: 6. Germline values: CDR1 DFQATT, CDR2 SNEGSKA (reference sequence).

This clonotype has just a few counts. This rearrangement joins TRBV2 to TRBJ2-5, with 9 nucleotides matching TRBD1. The CDR3 is 16 residues long. The V gene end was trimmed by 6 bases and the J gene end by 4 bases; junction bases not matched to a gene: 12. Germline assignment: CDR1 SNHLY and CDR2 FYNNEI. The CDR3 DNA follows: TGTGCCAGCAGCGAACTACAGGGGGCGCGGAGAGAGACCCAGTACTTC. Protein: CASSELQGARRETQYF.

A few counts support this clonotype. The chain combines TRBV7-9 with TRBJ1-2; D is uncertain. CDR1 is SEHNR, CDR2 FQNEAQ, per germline (reference sequence). Trimming left V 0 bases short and J 1 base short, with 9 bases between. This CDR3 is 15 amino acids long. The CDR3 is CASSLATANNYGYTF. The CDR3 DNA reads TGTGCCAGCAGCTTAGCGACGGCCAATAACTATGGCTACACCTTC.

This clonotype appeared a few times. The CDR3 region is CASSSKGEGSYEQYF. In DNA, the CDR3 is TGTGCCAGCAGCTCGAAGGGGGAGGGTTCATACGAGCAGTACTTC. The V gene is TRBV7-2, the J gene TRBJ2-7, with D possibly matching TRBD2 (7 bases). Between the trimmed V and J ends, which lost 4 bases and 4 bases, there was a span of 17 bases. Germline V CDR1 and CDR2: SGHTA, FQGNSA. CDR3 length: 15 residues.

The chain links TRBV20-1 to TRBJ2-2; unclear D gene. There are 16 residues in the CDR3. Germline CDR1 is DFQATT and CDR2 is SNEGSKA (reference sequence). The V and J ends lost 2 bases and 0 bases respectively, with 13 bases between them. CDR3 sequence reads: CSARFFGLANTGELFF. The DNA of the CDR3 is TGCAGTGCTAGATTTTTCGGCCTAGCGAACACCGGGGAGCTGTTTTTT.

This rearrangement joins TRBV7-2 to TRBJ2-4; TRBD2 agrees at 11 bases. Germline assignment: CDR1 SGHTA and CDR2 FQGNSA. V shed 4 bases, J shed 9 bases, and the junction held 11 bases outside the gene matches. The CDR3 runs 16 residues. The CDR3 sequence is CASSSRLAGSSGIQYF. The CDR3 nucleotides read TGTGCCAGCAGCTCCCGACTAGCGGGAAGTTCAGGCATTCAGTACTTC.

The rearrangement links TRBV12-3 or TRBV12-4 to TRBJ1-6; possibly TRBD1 for D (5 bases). The ends were cut back, 6 bases at V and 5 bases at J, with 11 bases in the middle. The CDR3 loop spans 14 amino acids. CDR3 region: CASRGIGDNSPLHF. DNA for the CDR3: TGTGCCAGCAGGGGGATAGGGGATAATTCACCCCTCCACTTT.

V and J are TRBV12-3 or TRBV12-4 and TRBJ2-7; 11 nucleotides align to TRBD2. The CDR3 is 17 amino acids. V shed 0 bases, J shed 7 bases, and the junction held 11 bases outside the gene matches. CDR3 protein: CASSLAPASGRNNEQYF. The CDR3 DNA is TGTGCCAGCAGTTTAGCTCCGGCTAGCGGGAGGAACAATGAGCAGTACTTC.

The DNA for the CDR3 is TGTGCCAGCAGTTTCTCGGCTCGAGGGATCCAAGAGACCCAGTACTTC. Translation: CASSFSARGIQETQYF. This rearrangement joins TRBV12-3 or TRBV12-4 to TRBJ2-5, with D tentatively TRBD2 (5 bases). The CDR3 runs 16 residues. V was shortened by 3 bases and J by 1 base, with 15 bases between the two germline ends.

This clonotype was counted between two and nine times. V and J are TRBV28 and TRBJ2-7; no firm D call. The ends were cut back, 4 bases at V and 2 bases at J, with 9 bases in the middle. The CDR3 runs to 13 residues. The germline CDR1 and CDR2 sequences are MDHEN and SYDVKM. The CDR3 spells CASSSGSTYEQYF. The CDR3 DNA is TGTGCCAGCAGTTCCGGGTCGACCTACGAGCAGTACTTC.

This clonotype was detected a few times. The V gene is TRBV10-3, the J gene TRBJ2-6; tentatively, D is TRBD1 (6 bases). Trimming shortened V by 7 bases and J by 6 bases, and 13 bases separated the two germline ends. This CDR3 region has 14 residues. Germline lookup yields CDR1 ENHRY and CDR2 SYGVKD. CDR3: CAIKAGAEANVLTF. In DNA form, the CDR3 reads TGTGCCATCAAGGCAGGGGCTGAGGCCAACGTCCTGACTTTC.

Notes on this clonotype: A read error may produce the germline difference seen at one junction end. The gene calls are TRBV6-4 and TRBJ1-1; D not certain. Germline loops: CDR1 MRHNA, CDR2 SNTAGT. There are 13 residues in the CDR3. DNA for the CDR3: TGTGCCAGCAGTGAGTTCCTGAACGCTGAAGCTTTCTTT. Amino acids: CASSEFLNAEAFF.

This clonotype was seen ten or more times. The chain combines TRBV7-9 with TRBJ2-5, with 8 bases identical to TRBD1. The CDR3 is 15 residues long. V shed 3 bases, J shed 7 bases, and the junction held 10 bases outside the gene matches. Germline V gene lookup returns CDR1 SEHNR and CDR2 FQNEAQ (reference sequence). CDR3 sequence reads: CASSFWTGSHGTQYF. In DNA form, the CDR3 reads TGTGCCAGCAGCTTTTGGACAGGGTCCCACGGGACCCAGTACTTC.